This T cell receptor beta chain was identified in a study of molecular identifiers for immune sequencing clone quantification (dated by TCRdb to the late 2010s). In the study overall: For a replicate experiment, the RNA from either 20,000 or 100,000 naive CD8 T cells was divided into five aliquots, and four of those aliquots went on to sequencing. This methods study used CD8 T cells to benchmark TCR RNA copy counting and molecular-identifier clustering-based TCR repertoire sequencing (MIDCIRS).

Beyond this particular receptor, the publication reports: About three recovered TCR RNA copies per cell were obtained by modeling, versus roughly 9.7 by digital PCR, implying a capture efficiency of around 28%. Spiked-in Jurkat TCR RNA equal to a single cell's worth was reported to be detectable even within 1,100,000 naive CD8 T cells. Naive libraries contained spiked-in Jurkat TCR RNA (roughly ten copies' worth), which is not part of the donor repertoire. When barcode sub-clustering was not used, chimeric consensus sequences inflated TCR diversity, with chimeras reaching as high as 47%. Highly expanded clone sizes could be underestimated if identical TCR molecules share a barcode. In CMV-specific effector cells, clones with more than 20 RNA copies accounted for over 99% of molecules, whereas in naive cells such clones accounted for under 1%.

This clonotype has a count of ten or more. Its antigen is currently not known. Base quality data are lacking; no much larger clone is found one base away. Libraries were constructed by PCR. TCRdb lists the instrument as Illumina HiSeq 4000. Preparation of bulk TCR libraries followed a previously described approach, with the TCR primers listed in Table S5. The Qiagen AllPrep DNA/RNA kit was used to purify total RNA. Reads from multiple sequencing runs of the same library were pooled before analysis. Regarding the original processing steps: Reads were retained only if an exact TCR constant sequence was present, and the retained reads were trimmed to 150 nt and grouped according to their 12-nt molecular barcodes. Within each barcode group, reads were sub-clustered at a 15% Levenshtein threshold, and quality-weighted consensus sequences were built per RNA molecule. Non-functional sequences were excluded, and lower-count sequences lying one edit away from another sequence were also excluded. On the basis of fitting two negative binomial distributions, barcode sub-clusters with fewer than 20% of the maximum read count were discarded. The public reads were reanalyzed by TCRdb: fastp trimming at Q25, MiXCR alignment, in-frame beta chains only. Each record represents a unique CDR3 protein, reported with the most common genes and DNA among its rows. V and J calls and clone size were set by TCRdb, not the authors. Recorded for this sample are around 460,000 distinct CDR3 sequences; 20% to 25% of them occurred a single time. Of the sample, approximately 0.84% is held by the ten largest clones.

The germline V gene (reference sequence) specifies LGHDT as CDR1 and YNNKEL as CDR2. From the cysteine through the phenylalanine, the CDR3 covers 15 amino acids. The sequence is cut down to CDR3 DNA, 45 bases in frame from base 1. The junction carries 14 bases between V and J, which are trimmed by 0 bases and 5 bases respectively. Naive CD8 T cell libraries were made from 20,000 to 1,000,000 sorted cells using 10%, 30% or 50% of purified RNA. Naive CD8 T cells were FACS-sorted as CD8+CD4-CCR7+CD45RA+ on a BD FACSAria II into RLT Plus buffer. Around 11 TCR copies' worth of Jurkat RNA were spiked into roughly 19,000-1,000,000 naive CD8 T cell samples to test detection sensitivity. CD8 T cells were enriched with RosetteSep CD8+ T Cell Enrichment Cocktail and Ficoll-Paque, followed by ACK red cell lysis.

Sequenced: naive CD8+ T cells from blood, with Jurkat cell RNA spiked in. What this sample's cell subset or site label stands for: FACS-sorted CD8+CD4-CCR7+CD45RA+ naive T cells. The chain is assembled from TRBV3-1 and TRBJ2-7; possibly the D gene is TRBD1, per 5 matching bases. The receptor was derived from a human donor in good health. Some libraries in this study had Jurkat cell RNA spiked in. The DNA reads TGTGCCAGCAGCCAAGAAGGCCAGGGCTGGCACGAGCAGTACTTC. It specifies CASSQEGQGWHEQYF.